These 3 T cell receptor beta chains came from one sample sequenced in a study of tumor-infiltrating lymphocytes in primary liver carcinoma (TCRdb year 2017). Without any cell sorting, total RNA and DNA were extracted together from about 19-30 mg of bulk tissue using the AllPrep DNA/RNA mini kit. Sequenced on an Illumina HiSeq 2500. Starting from roughly 500 ng total RNA, TCRbeta-specific cDNA was produced by reverse transcription with a constant-region primer and ProtoScript II reverse transcriptase. TCRbeta libraries were built with three nested multiplex PCR rounds, a slightly modified ARM-PCR procedure. Each of the first two PCR rounds ran for approximately 10 cycles using multiplex TRBV1-TRBV30 forward primers together with a Cbeta reverse primer. TCRdb handled the public reads itself, with Q25 trimming in fastp and clone calling in MiXCR, and kept productive beta chains. Each CDR3 protein appears once, grouped with its most common genes and DNA. For this sample there are 40,000 to 60,000 distinct CDR3 sequences; over 70% appear just once. The ten largest make up approximately 30% of the sample.

The sequenced sample consisted of liver tumor tissue from sampling region 3. This sample's cell subset or site label indicates: tumor region T3, left-lateral pole. These receptors all come from a man in his forties with primary liver carcinoma and hepatitis B virus infection.

Turning to this clonotype: No conserved phenylalanine or tryptophan is present at the end of the CDR3, so a read error is the likely explanation. This sequence joins TRBV11-2 and TRBJ2-7; a possible D gene is TRBD1 (5 bases). Trimming shortened V by 10 bases and J by 10 bases, and 26 bases separated the two germline ends. CDR1 is SGHAT, CDR2 FQNNGV, per germline. CDR3 length equals 14 residues. In DNA, the CDR3 is TGTGCCAACAGGTTAACCGACGGAGCCTACAAACAGTACTCC. Encoded protein: CANRLTDGAYKQYS.

This clonotype was counted a few times. The junction departs from germline at one end; a sequencing error may be responsible. The V gene is TRBV11-2, the J gene TRBJ2-5, with D perhaps assigned TRBD1 or TRBD2 (5 bases each). The CDR3 spans 16 residues. Germline assignment: CDR1 SGHAT and CDR2 FQNNGV. CDR3 bases: TGTGCCAGCAGAACCCGGGGCTCGGCCCACCAAGAGACCCAGTACTTT. Translating it yields CASRTRGSAHQETQYF. Full variable domain (outside the CDR3, taken from reference TRBV11-2 and TRBJ2-5): EAGVAQSPRYKIIEKRQSVAFWCNPISGHATLYWYQQILGQGPKLLIQFQNNGVVDDSQLPKDRFSAERLKGVDSTLKIQPAKLEDSAVYLCASRTRGSAHQETQYFGPGTRLLVL.

Points on this clonotype: Mismatch with germline at one junction end may stem from a read error. The chain joins TRBV11-2 to TRBJ1-4; no reliable D call. Germline CDR1 is SGHAT and CDR2 is FQNNGV. This CDR3 has 14 residues. CDR3 in amino acids: CASSLDVGNEKLFF. Written as DNA, the CDR3 is TGTGCCAGCAGCTTAGATGTTGGGAACGAAAAACTGTTCTTT.